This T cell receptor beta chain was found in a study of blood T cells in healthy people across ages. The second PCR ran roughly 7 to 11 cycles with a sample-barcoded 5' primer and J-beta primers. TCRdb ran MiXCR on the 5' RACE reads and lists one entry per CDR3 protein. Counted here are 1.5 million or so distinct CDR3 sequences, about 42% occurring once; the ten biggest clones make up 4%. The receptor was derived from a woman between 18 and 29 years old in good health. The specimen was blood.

Here the CDR3 DNA reads TGCAGCGTTGCTAGCACTAGCGCTCTGGAGACCCAGTACTTC. This gives the protein CSVASTSALETQYF. The chain employs TRBV29-1 and TRBJ2-5, with 7 positions matching TRBD2. V was clipped by 4 bases and J by 5 bases; unmatched bases: 10. The CDR3 is made up of 14 amino acids. Germline assignment: CDR1 SQVTM and CDR2 ANQGSEA.